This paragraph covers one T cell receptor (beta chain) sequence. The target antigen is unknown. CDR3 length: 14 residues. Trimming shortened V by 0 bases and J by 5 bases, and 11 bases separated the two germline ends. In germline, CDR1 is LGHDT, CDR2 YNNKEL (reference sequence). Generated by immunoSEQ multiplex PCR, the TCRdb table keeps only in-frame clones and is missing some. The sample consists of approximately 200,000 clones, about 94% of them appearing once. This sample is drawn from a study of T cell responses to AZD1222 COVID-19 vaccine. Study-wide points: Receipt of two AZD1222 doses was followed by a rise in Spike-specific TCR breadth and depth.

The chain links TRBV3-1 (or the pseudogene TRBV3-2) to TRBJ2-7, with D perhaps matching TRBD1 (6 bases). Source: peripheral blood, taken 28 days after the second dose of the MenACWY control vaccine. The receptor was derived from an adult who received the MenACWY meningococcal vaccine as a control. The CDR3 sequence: CASSQDTGWNEQYF. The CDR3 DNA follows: TGTGCCAGCAGCCAAGATACAGGGTGGAACGAGCAGTACTTC.